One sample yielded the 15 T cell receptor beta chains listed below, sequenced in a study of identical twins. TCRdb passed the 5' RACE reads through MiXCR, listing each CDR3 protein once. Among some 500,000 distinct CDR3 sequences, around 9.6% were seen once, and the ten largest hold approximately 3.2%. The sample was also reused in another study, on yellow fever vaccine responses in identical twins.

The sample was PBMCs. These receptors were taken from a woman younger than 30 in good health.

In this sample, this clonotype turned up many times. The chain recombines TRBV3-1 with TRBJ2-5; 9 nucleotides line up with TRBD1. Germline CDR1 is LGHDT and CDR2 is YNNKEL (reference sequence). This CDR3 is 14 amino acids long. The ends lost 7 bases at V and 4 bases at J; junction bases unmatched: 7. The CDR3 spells CASIGDRELETQYF. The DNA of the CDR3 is TGTGCCAGCATAGGGGACAGGGAACTAGAGACCCAGTACTTC.

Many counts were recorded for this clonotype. DNA of the CDR3: TGTGCCATCAGTGATGGGAATCAGCCCCAGCATTTT. Translating gives CAISDGNQPQHF. J is TRBJ1-5 and V is TRBV10-3, with unresolved D. The germline CDR1 and CDR2 sequences are ENHRY and SYGVKD. This CDR3 has 12 residues. The germline V and J ends were trimmed by 3 bases and 4 bases, with 4 bases remaining between them.

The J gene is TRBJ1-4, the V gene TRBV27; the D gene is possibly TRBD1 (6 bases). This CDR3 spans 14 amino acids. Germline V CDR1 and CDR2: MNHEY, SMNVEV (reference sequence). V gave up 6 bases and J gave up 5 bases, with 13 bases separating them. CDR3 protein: CASRNLGTNEKLFF. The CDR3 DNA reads TGTGCCAGCAGAAACCTGGGGACAAATGAAAAACTGTTTTTT.

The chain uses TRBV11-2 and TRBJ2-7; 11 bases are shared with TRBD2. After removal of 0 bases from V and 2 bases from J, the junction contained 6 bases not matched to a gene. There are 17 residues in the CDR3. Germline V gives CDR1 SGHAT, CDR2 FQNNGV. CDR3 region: CASSLEGTSGFPYEQYF. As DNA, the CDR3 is TGTGCCAGCAGCTTAGAGGGGACTAGCGGATTTCCCTACGAGCAGTACTTC.

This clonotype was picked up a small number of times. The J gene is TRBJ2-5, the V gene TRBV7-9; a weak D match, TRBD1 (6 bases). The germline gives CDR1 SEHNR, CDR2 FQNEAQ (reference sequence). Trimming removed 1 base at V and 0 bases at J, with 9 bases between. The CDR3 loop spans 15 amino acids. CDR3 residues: CASSLDRAYQETQYF. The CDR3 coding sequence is TGTGCCAGCAGCTTAGACAGGGCGTACCAAGAGACCCAGTACTTC.

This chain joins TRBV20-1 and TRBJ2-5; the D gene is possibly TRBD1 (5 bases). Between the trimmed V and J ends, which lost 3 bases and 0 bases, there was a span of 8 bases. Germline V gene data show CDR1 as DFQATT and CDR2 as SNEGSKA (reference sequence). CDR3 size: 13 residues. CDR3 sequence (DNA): TGCAGTGCTAGCAGACAGAACCAAGAGACCCAGTACTTC. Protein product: CSASRQNQETQYF.

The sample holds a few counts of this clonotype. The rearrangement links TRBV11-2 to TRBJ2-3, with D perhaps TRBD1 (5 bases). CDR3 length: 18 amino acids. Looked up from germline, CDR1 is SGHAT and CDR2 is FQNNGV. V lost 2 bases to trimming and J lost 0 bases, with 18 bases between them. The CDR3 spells CASSLTPGLGLSTDTQYF. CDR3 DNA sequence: TGTGCCAGCAGCTTAACTCCAGGGCTAGGCTTGAGCACAGATACGCAGTATTTT. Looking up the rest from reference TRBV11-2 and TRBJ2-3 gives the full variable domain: EAGVAQSPRYKIIEKRQSVAFWCNPISGHATLYWYQQILGQGPKLLIQFQNNGVVDDSQLPKDRFSAERLKGVDSTLKIQPAKLEDSAVYLCASSLTPGLGLSTDTQYFGPGTRLTVL.

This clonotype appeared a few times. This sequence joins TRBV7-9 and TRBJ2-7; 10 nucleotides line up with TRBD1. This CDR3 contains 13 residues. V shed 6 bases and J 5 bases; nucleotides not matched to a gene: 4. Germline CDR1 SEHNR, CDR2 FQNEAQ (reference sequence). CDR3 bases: TGTGCCAGCAGGGGGACAGGGGACCACGAGCAGTACTTC. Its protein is CASRGTGDHEQYF.

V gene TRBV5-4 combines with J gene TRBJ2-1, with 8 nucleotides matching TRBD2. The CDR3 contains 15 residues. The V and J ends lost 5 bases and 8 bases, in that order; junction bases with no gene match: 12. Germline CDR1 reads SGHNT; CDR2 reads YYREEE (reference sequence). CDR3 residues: CASSIMGLVVYEQFF. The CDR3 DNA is TGTGCCAGCAGTATTATGGGACTAGTAGTCTATGAGCAGTTCTTC.

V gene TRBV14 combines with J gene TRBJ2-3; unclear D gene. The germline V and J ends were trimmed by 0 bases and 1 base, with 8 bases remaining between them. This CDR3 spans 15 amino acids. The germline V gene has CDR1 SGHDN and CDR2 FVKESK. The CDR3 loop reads CASSQEGPRTDTQYF. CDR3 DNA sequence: TGTGCCAGCAGCCAAGAAGGGCCCCGCACAGATACGCAGTATTTT. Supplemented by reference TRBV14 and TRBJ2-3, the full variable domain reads EAGVTQFPSHSVIEKGQTVTLRCDPISGHDNLYWYRRVMGKEIKFLLHFVKESKQDESGMPNNRFLAERTGGTYSTLKVQPAELEDSGVYFCASSQEGPRTDTQYFGPGTRLTVL.

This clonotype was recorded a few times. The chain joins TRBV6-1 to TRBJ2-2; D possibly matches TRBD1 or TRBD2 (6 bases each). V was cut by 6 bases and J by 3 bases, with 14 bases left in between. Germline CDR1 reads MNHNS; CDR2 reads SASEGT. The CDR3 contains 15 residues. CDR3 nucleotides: TGTGCCAGCAGGAGGGGGGATACAGACACCGGGGAGCTGTTTTTT. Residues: CASRRGDTDTGELFF.

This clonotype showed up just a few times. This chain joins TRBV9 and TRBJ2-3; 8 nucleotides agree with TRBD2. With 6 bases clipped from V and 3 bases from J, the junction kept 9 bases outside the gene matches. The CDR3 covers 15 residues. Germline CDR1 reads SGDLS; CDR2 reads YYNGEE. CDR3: CASTPRAGGTDTQYF. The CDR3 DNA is TGTGCCAGCACCCCAAGGGCGGGAGGTACAGATACGCAGTATTTT.

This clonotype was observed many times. The CDR3 sequence is CASSSRVAGELFF. The DNA of the CDR3 is TGTGCCAGCAGCTCCCGAGTGGCCGGGGAGCTGTTTTTT. The chain combines TRBV7-2 with TRBJ2-2; D gene uncertain. V shed 4 bases and J shed 6 bases, with 9 bases lying between them. Germline V gene data show CDR1 as SGHTA and CDR2 as FQGNSA. This CDR3 is 13 amino acids long.

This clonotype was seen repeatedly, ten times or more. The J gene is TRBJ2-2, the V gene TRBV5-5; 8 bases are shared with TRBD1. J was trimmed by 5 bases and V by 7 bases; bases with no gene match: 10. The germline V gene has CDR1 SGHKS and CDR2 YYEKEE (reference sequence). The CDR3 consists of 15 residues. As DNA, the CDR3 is TGTGCCAGCGTCTCCTGGACAGGGTTTACCGGGGAGCTGTTTTTT. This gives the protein CASVSWTGFTGELFF.

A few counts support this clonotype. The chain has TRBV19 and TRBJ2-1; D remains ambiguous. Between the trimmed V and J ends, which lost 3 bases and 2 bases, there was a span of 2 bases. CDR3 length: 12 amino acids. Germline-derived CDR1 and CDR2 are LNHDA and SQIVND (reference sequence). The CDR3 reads CASSIAYNEQFF. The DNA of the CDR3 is TGTGCCAGTAGTATTGCCTACAATGAGCAGTTCTTC.